This paragraph reports one T cell receptor (beta chain). This record belongs to a study of regulatory T cells in long-lasting Graves disease. Stated time point: newly diagnosed GD, antithyroid drugs for less than 3 months. The TCR library was made from RNA extracted from PBMCs. CDR3 regions were amplified by Arm-PCR using iRepertoire HTBI primers to build TCR beta libraries. TCRdb re-derived calls from the multiplex PCR reads in MiXCR, one entry per CDR3 protein. The sample records approximately 400,000 distinct CDR3 sequences, 15% being singletons. Germline V gene sequence: CDR1 LNHDA, CDR2 SQIVND (reference sequence). There are 15 residues in the CDR3. The germline V and J ends were trimmed by 6 bases and 3 bases, with 18 bases remaining between them. These data were also filed under a second study, of T cells in Graves' hyperthyroidism and ophthalmopathy. From that study: HTBI primers were employed in a first-round RT-PCR of the TCR CDR3.

The V call is TRBV19, the J call TRBJ2-7; either TRBD1 or TRBD2 may fit D (5 bases each). This specimen consisted of peripheral blood mononuclear cells (PBMCs), obtained at new diagnosis, from a patient treated with antithyroid drugs. The clonotype comes from a woman aged 40 to 49 with Graves disease. The CDR3 DNA sequence: TGTGCCAGTAGCGCCGGGACCACCAGCCTCTACGAGCAGTACTTC. Its translation is CASSAGTTSLYEQYF. The variable domain in full, completed from reference TRBV19 and TRBJ2-7, reads DGGITQSPKYLFRKEGQNVTLSCEQNLNHDAMYWYRQDPGQGLRLIYYSQIVNDFQKGDIAEGYSVSREKKESFPLTVTSAQKNPTAFYLCASSAGTTSLYEQYFGPGTRLTVT.